This T cell receptor beta chain was captured in a study of tumor-infiltrating lymphocytes in primary liver carcinoma (dated by TCRdb to the late 2010s). General notes on the study: Surgical resection was performed in China between 2015 and early 2016 on four to six patients with histopathologically diagnosed primary liver carcinoma. The study combined TCRbeta repertoire sequencing, expression microarrays and whole-exome sequencing across five regions of each liver tumor, with adjacent normal tissue and blood. TCRbeta repertoire sequencing covered 35 or so specimens from 5 patients: around 25 tumor regions, 5 adjacent noncancerous liver tissues and 5 peripheral blood samples. The five patients had tumors of stage T1-T3 N0M0, with maximum diameters ranging from 4.2 to 10 cm. Each sample produced roughly 3.65 to 7.5 million productive TCRbeta reads, and read depth showed no significant difference between tissue types. Repertoires from technical replicates were highly reproducible, with mean shared-clone rates roughly 0.86 and correlation coefficients above 0.95. Of the five patients (three men and two women, aged 30 to 69 years), four had hepatocellular carcinoma and one had combined HCC and intrahepatic cholangiocarcinoma.

RNA from unsorted whole blood was extracted with TRIzol reagent, and germline DNA was obtained with the DNeasy Blood & Tissue kit. At the time of sampling, the patients were treatment-naive and had chronic HBV infection. Around 3.9 milliliters of peripheral blood were collected into K2EDTA tubes before surgery. As for this clonotype: Its antigen target is currently unknown. One end of the junction is discordant with germline, which a read error may explain.

Reading from cysteine to phenylalanine, the CDR3 counts 14 amino acids. Just CDR3 DNA is preserved here, 42 bases in frame from base 1. Reading the germline V gene gives CDR1 SGHNT and CDR2 YENEEA. Findings and caveats that apply to the study as a whole: Consistent with antigen-driven expansion, pairs of tumor regions showed higher repertoire overlap (mean roughly 36%) than either tumor-adjacent pairs (around 17%) or tumor-blood pairs (around 15%). The study included only four to six patients, and the authors note findings should be validated in a larger study. Because the samples were bulk and unsorted, CD4+ and CD8+ T cell repertoires could not be compared. Only the TCR beta chain was sequenced, so true repertoire diversity is likely underestimated because unpaired alpha chains were not captured. The top 250 clones made up a significantly larger repertoire fraction in tumors than in blood (p = 0.039).

Using a constant-region primer and ProtoScript II reverse transcriptase, TCRbeta-specific cDNA was reverse-transcribed from approximately 500 ng total RNA. Three nested multiplex PCR rounds, following a slightly modified ARM-PCR procedure, were used to build the TCRbeta libraries. The first two PCR rounds used multiplex TRBV1-TRBV30 forward primers with a Cbeta reverse primer, each for about 9 cycles. Sample barcodes and Illumina adapters were added in a final 25-cycle PCR with Deep VentR polymerase. Amplicons of 200-500 bp were gel-purified with a QIAquick gel extraction kit before sequencing. TCRbeta amplicons were sequenced on an Illumina HiSeq 2500 with 250-bp paired-end reads. The study's own analysis went as follows. To recover full CDR3 sequences, reads were quality-trimmed using Trimmomatic v0.33 and paired reads were then merged using FLASH v1.2.11. MiGEC v1.2.1b assigned V, D and J germline segments to the rearranged TCRbeta sequences. Clonotype statistics and Shannon-Wiener diversity indices were calculated with VDJtools v1.0.0. Except for diversity analysis, only the 250 most abundant clonotypes of each sample were used in subsequent analyses to reduce sampling bias. The public reads were quality trimmed at Q25 with fastp and then assembled into clones with MiXCR by TCRdb, keeping productive beta chains. Duplicate CDR3 protein sequences are folded into a single record with the most common DNA and genes. TCRdb, rather than the study authors, made the V and J calls. The sample yields around 210,000 distinct CDR3 sequences; approximately 64% were counted once. About 7.1% of the sample rests with the top ten.

The sample comprised peripheral blood. The chain links TRBV11-3 with TRBJ2-2, and possibly TRBD2, on 5 matching bases. This TCR was sampled from a woman between 55 and 75 years old with primary liver carcinoma and hepatitis B virus infection. The CDR3 reads CASSPRPFTGELLF. At the DNA level, the sequence is TGTGCCAGCAGTCCCAGGCCCTTCACCGGGGAGCTGCTTTTT.